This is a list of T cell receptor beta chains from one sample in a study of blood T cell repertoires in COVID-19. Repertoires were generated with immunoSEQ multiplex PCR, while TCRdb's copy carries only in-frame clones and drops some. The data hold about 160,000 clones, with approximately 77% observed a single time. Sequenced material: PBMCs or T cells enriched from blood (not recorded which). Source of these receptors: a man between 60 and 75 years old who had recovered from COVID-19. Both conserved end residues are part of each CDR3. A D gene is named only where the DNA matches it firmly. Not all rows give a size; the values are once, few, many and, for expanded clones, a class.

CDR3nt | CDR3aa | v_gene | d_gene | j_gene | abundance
TGTGCCAGCAGCCGGAGACTAGCGGGGGTCGGGGAGACCCAGTACTTC | CASSRRLAGVGETQYF | TRBV14 | TRBD2 | TRBJ2-5 | .
TGCAGCGTTACTTCTACGGGAGACGGGGAGCTGTTTTTT | CSVTSTGDGELFF | TRBV29-1 | . | TRBJ2-2 | .
TGTGCCAGCAGTTATAGCAAGAATGAGCAGTTCTTC | CASSYSKNEQFF | TRBV27 | . | TRBJ2-1 | few
TGTGCCAGTGGTTCCCTAGCGGCGGGAGAATCCTACGAGCAGTACTTC | CASGSLAAGESYEQYF | TRBV19 | TRBD2 | TRBJ2-7 | .
TGTGCCAGCAGCCAGGACAGATCCTCCTACGAGCAGTACTTC | CASSQDRSSYEQYF | TRBV7-8 | . | TRBJ2-7 | .
TGCGCCAGCAGTCGGGGTGTGAACTACGAGCAGTACTTC | CASSRGVNYEQYF | TRBV4-1 | . | TRBJ2-7 | .
TGCGCCAGCAGCTTGTCTAGCGTGAACACTGAAGCTTTCTTT | CASSLSSVNTEAFF | TRBV5-1 | . | TRBJ1-1 | .
TGTGCCAGCAGCGCGGGGGACTCCAGGAGGGATACGCAGTATTTT | CASSAGDSRRDTQYF | TRBV9 | . | TRBJ2-3 | .
TGTGCCAGCTCACCAAAGACAGGGGATGGCTACACCTTC | CASSPKTGDGYTF | TRBV18 | TRBD1 | TRBJ1-2 | .
TGTGCCAGCAGTCGACAGGGAATAGGCTCTGGAAACACCATATATTTT | CASSRQGIGSGNTIYF | TRBV28 | TRBD1 | TRBJ1-3 | .
TGTGCCAGCAGAAAGTCGGGTGATACGCAGTATTTT | CASRKSGDTQYF | TRBV11-2 | . | TRBJ2-3 | .
TGTGCCAGCAGCGTCAGGCCAGGGCCTAATAACTATGGCTACACCTTC | CASSVRPGPNNYGYTF | TRBV9 | . | TRBJ1-2 | once
TGCAGCGTTGATACTGGGGAGGGCGAAAAACTGTTTTTT | CSVDTGEGEKLFF | TRBV29-1 | . | TRBJ1-4 | .
TGTGCCAGCAGCCGCGTGGGGAGGGGACAAGAGACCCAGTACTTC | CASSRVGRGQETQYF | TRBV28 | TRBD2 | TRBJ2-5 | .
TGTGCCAGCAGCTTAGATCAGCCAGGGGGGTACAATGAGCAGTTCTTC | CASSLDQPGGYNEQFF | TRBV7-6 | . | TRBJ2-1 | .
TGTGCCTGGGGGGCCTCCTATGGCTACACCTTC | CAWGASYGYTF | TRBV30 | . | TRBJ1-2 | once
TGTGCCAGCAGCCTAACGGGAGATAAAGAGACCCAGTACTTC | CASSLTGDKETQYF | TRBV7-2 | . | TRBJ2-5 | .
TGTGCCAGCAGCCAAGGCACAGGGGGCCACTATGGCTACACCTTC | CASSQGTGGHYGYTF | TRBV3-1/TRBV3-2 | TRBD1 | TRBJ1-2 | .
TGTGCCAGCAGCCCGGACACTTATAGCAATCAGCCCCAGCATTTT | CASSPDTYSNQPQHF | TRBV5-8 | . | TRBJ1-5 | few
TGTGCCAGCAGCTTTGGACAGCCATATGGCTACACCTTC | CASSFGQPYGYTF | TRBV7-9 | . | TRBJ1-2 | .
TGTGCCAGCAGCCGATGGACTAACCAAGAGACCCAGTACTTC | CASSRWTNQETQYF | TRBV3-1/TRBV3-2 | . | TRBJ2-5 | .
TGTGCCAGCTTGGGACTAGCGGGGTACAATGAGCAGTTCTTC | CASLGLAGYNEQFF | TRBV7-9 | TRBD2 | TRBJ2-1 | .
TGTGCCAGCAGTTTAGGTCAGGGTCTGTTTTTT | CASSLGQGLFF | TRBV12-3/TRBV12-4 | . | TRBJ1-4 | .
TGTGCCAGCAGACTACAGGGGGCGCCCATCGGAAACACCATATATTTT | CASRLQGAPIGNTIYF | TRBV2 | TRBD1 | TRBJ1-3 | .
TGTGCCAGCAGCACTACAGGGGGCGCAGATACGCAGTATTTT | CASSTTGGADTQYF | TRBV2 | TRBD1 | TRBJ2-3 | .
TGCGCCAGCAGCCCTGCACCGACAGGGGGGGGCGAAAAACTGTTTTTT | CASSPAPTGGGEKLFF | TRBV5-1 | TRBD1 | TRBJ1-4 | few
TGTGCCAGTAGTCTCGGGATCGCTTACTCGAACACTGAAGCTTTCTTT | CASSLGIAYSNTEAFF | TRBV19 | . | TRBJ1-1 | .
TGTGCCAGCAGCTTGGGGGAGCTCCGCTTGGGCAACACCGGGGAGCTGTTTTTT | CASSLGELRLGNTGELFF | TRBV5-6 | . | TRBJ2-2 | once
TGTGCCAGCAGGGGACAGCCCACCGGGGAGCTGTTTTTT | CASRGQPTGELFF | TRBV28 | TRBD1 | TRBJ2-2 | .
TGTGCTAGTGGACAGGGGACGAACACTGAAGCTTTCTTT | CASGQGTNTEAFF | TRBV12-5 | TRBD1 | TRBJ1-1 | .
TGTGCCTGGACCTTCCAGGGGAGCTATGGCTACACCTTC | CAWTFQGSYGYTF | TRBV30 | . | TRBJ1-2 | few
TGTGCCAGTAATCCGAGGGGCAATCAGCCCCAGCATTTT | CASNPRGNQPQHF | TRBV19 | . | TRBJ1-5 | .
TGTGCCAGCAGTCGGACAGGTGCGAGCAATCAGCCCCAGCATTTT | CASSRTGASNQPQHF | TRBV6-5 | TRBD1 | TRBJ1-5 | .
TGTGCCAGCAGTCGACAGGGGGCTCACACTGAAGCTTTCTTT | CASSRQGAHTEAFF | TRBV27 | TRBD1 | TRBJ1-1 | .
TGTGCCAGCAGTTCAGGACTAGCGGGGACCTACGAGCAGTACTTC | CASSSGLAGTYEQYF | TRBV28 | TRBD2 | TRBJ2-7 | .
TGTGCCACCAGTGACCTAGGCAATCAGCCCCAGCATTTT | CATSDLGNQPQHF | TRBV24-1 | . | TRBJ1-5 | .
TGTGCCAGCAGCCCACAGCGGGGTTATAATTCACCCCTCCACTTT | CASSPQRGYNSPLHF | TRBV3-1/TRBV3-2 | . | TRBJ1-6 | once
TGTGCCAGCAGCTTAGTTAGCTCCAACACCGGGGAGCTGTTTTTT | CASSLVSSNTGELFF | TRBV7-9 | . | TRBJ2-2 | .
TGTGCCAGTAGTATGAAGGTAGTTCGGGGAAATCAGCCCCAGCATTTT | CASSMKVVRGNQPQHF | TRBV19 | . | TRBJ1-5 | once
TGTGCCAGCAGTTACCAGGGGTTGGGGAGCTCTGGGGCCAACGTCCTGACTTTC | CASSYQGLGSSGANVLTF | TRBV28 | . | TRBJ2-6 | .
TGTGCCAGTAGGCCACAGGAAAACAAAAACATTCAGTACTTC | CASRPQENKNIQYF | TRBV19 | . | TRBJ2-4 | .
TGTGCCAGCAGTTTCGCAGGGCTCGAGACCCAGTACTTC | CASSFAGLETQYF | TRBV28 | . | TRBJ2-5 | .
TGTGCCAGCGGTGACCGGGACTTGCTTTCCTACGAGCAGTACTTC | CASGDRDLLSYEQYF | TRBV6-1 | . | TRBJ2-7 | .
TGTGCCAGCAGTTTACTCTATGGCTACACCTTC | CASSLLYGYTF | TRBV28 | . | TRBJ1-2 | .
TGTGCCAGCAGCCGTCTGGGGGGGGAGTTTGGCACTGAAGCTTTCTTT | CASSRLGGEFGTEAFF | TRBV3-1/TRBV3-2 | . | TRBJ1-1 | .
TGTGCCAGCAGTTCCGGGGATAACAATGAGCAGTTCTTC | CASSSGDNNEQFF | TRBV6-6 | . | TRBJ2-1 | few
TGTGCCAGCAGCTTAATGGGCGGGAGGACCCTTAGCGAGCAGTTCTTC | CASSLMGGRTLSEQFF | TRBV7-2 | TRBD2 | TRBJ2-1 | few
TGCGCCAGCAGCTTGGAAGCGGGAAAGACCTACGAGCAGTACTTC | CASSLEAGKTYEQYF | TRBV5-1 | TRBD2 | TRBJ2-7 | .
TGCGCCAGCGGGTTAGACAGTAGCAATCAGCCCCAGCATTTT | CASGLDSSNQPQHF | TRBV10-2 | . | TRBJ1-5 | .
TGTGCCAGCAGCTTGGAGGACAGGTCCCCTTTCTTT | CASSLEDRSPFF | TRBV7-9 | TRBD1 | TRBJ1-1 | .
TGTGCCACCAGTGACCCCGTTGGGGACAGAGTGGGTACGCAGTATTTT | CATSDPVGDRVGTQYF | TRBV24-1 | TRBD1 | TRBJ2-3 | .
TGCGCCAGCAGCCTAGGGGGCCGGGCTGAGGGGGGCTATGGCTACACCTTC | CASSLGGRAEGGYGYTF | TRBV4-1 | TRBD1 | TRBJ1-2 | .
TGCGCCAGCAGCTCGACAGGGGACTATGGCTACACCTTC | CASSSTGDYGYTF | TRBV5-1 | TRBD1 | TRBJ1-2 | .
TGTGCCAGCAGCCCGAATAGAGCGGGGGAAAAAGAGACCCAGTACTTC | CASSPNRAGEKETQYF | TRBV5-4 | TRBD2 | TRBJ2-5 | .